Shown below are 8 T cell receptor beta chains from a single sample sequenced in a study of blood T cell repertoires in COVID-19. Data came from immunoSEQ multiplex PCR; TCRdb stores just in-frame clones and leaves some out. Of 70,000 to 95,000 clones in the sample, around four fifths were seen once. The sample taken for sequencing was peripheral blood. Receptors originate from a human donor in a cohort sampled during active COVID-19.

CDR3: CASSQWTSGMVGELFF. In DNA form, the CDR3 reads TGTGCCAGCAGCCAATGGACTAGCGGGATGGTCGGGGAGCTGTTTTTT. The V gene is TRBV7-2, the J gene TRBJ2-2; 12 bases line up with TRBD2. In germline, CDR1 is SGHTA, CDR2 FQGNSA. The V and J ends lost 5 bases and 7 bases, in that order; junction bases with no gene match: 8. This CDR3 has 16 amino acids. Filled out from reference TRBV7-2 and TRBJ2-2, the complete variable domain reads GAGVSQSPSNKVTEKGKDVELRCDPISGHTALYWYRQSLGQGLEFLIYFQGNSAPDKSGLPSDRFSAERTGGSVSTLTIQRTQQEDSAVYLCASSQWTSGMVGELFFGEGSRLTVL.

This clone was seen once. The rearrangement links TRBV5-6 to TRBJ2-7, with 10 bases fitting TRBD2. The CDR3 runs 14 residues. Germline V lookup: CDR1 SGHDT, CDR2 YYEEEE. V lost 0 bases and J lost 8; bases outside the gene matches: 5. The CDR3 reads CASSLGLAGEQQYF. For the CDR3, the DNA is TGTGCCAGCAGCTTGGGGCTAGCGGGGGAACAGCAGTACTTC.

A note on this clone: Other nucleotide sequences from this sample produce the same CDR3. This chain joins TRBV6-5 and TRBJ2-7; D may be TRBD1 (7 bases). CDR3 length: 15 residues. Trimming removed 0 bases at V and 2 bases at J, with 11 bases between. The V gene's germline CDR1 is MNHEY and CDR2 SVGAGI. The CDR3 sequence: CASSYSAGGTYEQYF. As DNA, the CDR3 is TGTGCCAGCAGTTACTCGGCAGGGGGGACCTACGAGCAGTACTTC.

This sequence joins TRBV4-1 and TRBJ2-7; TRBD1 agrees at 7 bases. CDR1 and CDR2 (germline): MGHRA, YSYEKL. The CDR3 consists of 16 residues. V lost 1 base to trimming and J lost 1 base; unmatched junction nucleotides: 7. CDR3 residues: CASSQAPTGWSYEQYF. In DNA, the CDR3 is TGCGCCAGCAGCCAAGCTCCGACAGGGTGGTCCTACGAGCAGTACTTC.

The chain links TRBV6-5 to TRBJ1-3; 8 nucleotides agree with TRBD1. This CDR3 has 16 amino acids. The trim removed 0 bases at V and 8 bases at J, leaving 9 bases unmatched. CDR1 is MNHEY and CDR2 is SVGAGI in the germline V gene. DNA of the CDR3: TGTGCCAGCAGTTACTCGCGGCAGGGGGCGGGATACACCATATATTTT. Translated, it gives CASSYSRQGAGYTIYF.

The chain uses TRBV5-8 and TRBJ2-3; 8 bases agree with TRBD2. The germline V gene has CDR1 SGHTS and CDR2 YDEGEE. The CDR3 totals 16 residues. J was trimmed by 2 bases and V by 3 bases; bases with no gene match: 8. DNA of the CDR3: TGTGCCAGCAGCTCCAGACGGGGGGGGAACACAGATACGCAGTATTTT. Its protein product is CASSSRRGGNTDTQYF.

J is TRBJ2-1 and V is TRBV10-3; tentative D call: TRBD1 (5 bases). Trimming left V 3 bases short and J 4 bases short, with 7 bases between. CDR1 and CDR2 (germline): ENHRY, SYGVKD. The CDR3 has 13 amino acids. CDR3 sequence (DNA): TGTGCCATCAGTGAAAGGGGATACAATGAGCAGTTCTTC. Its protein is CAISERGYNEQFF.

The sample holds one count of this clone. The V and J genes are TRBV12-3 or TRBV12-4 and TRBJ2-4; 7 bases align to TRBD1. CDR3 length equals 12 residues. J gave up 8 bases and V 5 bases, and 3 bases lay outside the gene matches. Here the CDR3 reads CASSLTGDIQYF. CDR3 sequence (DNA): TGTGCCAGCAGTCTTACAGGGGACATTCAGTACTTC.